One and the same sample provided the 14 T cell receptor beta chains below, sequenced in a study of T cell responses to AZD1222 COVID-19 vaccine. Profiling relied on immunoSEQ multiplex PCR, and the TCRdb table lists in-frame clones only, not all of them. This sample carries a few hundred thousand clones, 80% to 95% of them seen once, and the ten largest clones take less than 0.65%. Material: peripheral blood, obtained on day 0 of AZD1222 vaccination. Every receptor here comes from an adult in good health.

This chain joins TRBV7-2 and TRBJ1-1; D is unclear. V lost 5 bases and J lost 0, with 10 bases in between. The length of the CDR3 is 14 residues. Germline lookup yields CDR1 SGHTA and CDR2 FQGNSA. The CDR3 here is CASSATGLNTEAFF. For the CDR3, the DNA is TGTGCCAGCAGCGCCACGGGTTTGAACACTGAAGCTTTCTTT.

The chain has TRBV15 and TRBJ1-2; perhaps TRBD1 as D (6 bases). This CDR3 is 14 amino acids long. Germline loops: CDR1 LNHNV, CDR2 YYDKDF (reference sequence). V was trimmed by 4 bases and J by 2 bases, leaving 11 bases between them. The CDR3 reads CATSMGGPNYGYTF. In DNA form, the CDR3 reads TGTGCCACCAGCATGGGGGGCCCCAACTATGGCTACACCTTC.

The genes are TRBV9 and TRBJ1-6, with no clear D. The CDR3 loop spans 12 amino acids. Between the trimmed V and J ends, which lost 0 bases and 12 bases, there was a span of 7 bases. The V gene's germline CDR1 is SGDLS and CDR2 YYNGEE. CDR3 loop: CASSVEVGPLHF. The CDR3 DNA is TGTGCCAGCAGCGTAGAAGTCGGACCCCTCCACTTT.

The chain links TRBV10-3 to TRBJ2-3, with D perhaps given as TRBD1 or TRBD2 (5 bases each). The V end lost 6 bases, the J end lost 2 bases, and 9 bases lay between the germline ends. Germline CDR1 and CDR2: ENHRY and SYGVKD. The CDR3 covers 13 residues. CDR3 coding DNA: TGTGCCATCAGGGGACGCGCCACAGATACGCAGTATTTT. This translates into CAIRGRATDTQYF.

In nucleotides, the CDR3 is TGTGCCATCAGGATACAGGGGGACACCGGGGAGCTGTTTTTT. It specifies CAIRIQGDTGELFF. V and J are TRBV10-3 and TRBJ2-2; 8 bases fit TRBD1. Germline assignment: CDR1 ENHRY and CDR2 SYGVKD. The CDR3 has 14 amino acids. With V trimmed by 6 bases and J by 3 bases, 3 bases remained unmatched.

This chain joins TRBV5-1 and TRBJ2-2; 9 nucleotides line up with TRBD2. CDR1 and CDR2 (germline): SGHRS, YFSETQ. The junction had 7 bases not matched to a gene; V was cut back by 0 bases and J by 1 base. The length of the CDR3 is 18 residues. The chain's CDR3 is CASSLAILAGKNTGELFF. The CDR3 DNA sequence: TGCGCCAGCAGCTTGGCCATTCTAGCGGGGAAGAACACCGGGGAGCTGTTTTTT.

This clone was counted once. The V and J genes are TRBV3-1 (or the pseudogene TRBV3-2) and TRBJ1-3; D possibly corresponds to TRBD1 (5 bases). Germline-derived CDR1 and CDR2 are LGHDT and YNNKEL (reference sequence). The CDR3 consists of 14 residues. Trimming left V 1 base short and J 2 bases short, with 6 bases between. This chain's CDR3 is CASSQAGTGNTIYF. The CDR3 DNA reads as TGTGCCAGCAGCCAAGCAGGGACTGGAAACACCATATATTTT.

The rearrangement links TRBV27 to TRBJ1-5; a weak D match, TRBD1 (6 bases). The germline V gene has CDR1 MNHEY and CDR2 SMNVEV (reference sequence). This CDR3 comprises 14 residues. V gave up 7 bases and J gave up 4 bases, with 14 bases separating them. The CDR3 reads CASKYRGPNQPQHF. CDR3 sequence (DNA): TGTGCCAGCAAATATCGGGGGCCGAATCAGCCCCAGCATTTT.

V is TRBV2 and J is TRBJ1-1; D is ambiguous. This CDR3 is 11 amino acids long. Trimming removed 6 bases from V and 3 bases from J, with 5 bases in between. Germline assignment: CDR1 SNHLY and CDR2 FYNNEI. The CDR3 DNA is TGTGCCAGCAGGGCCTACACTGAAGCTTTCTTT. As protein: CASRAYTEAFF. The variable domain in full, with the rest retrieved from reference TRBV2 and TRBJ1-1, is EPEVTQTPSHQVTQMGQEVILRCVPISNHLYFYWYRQILGQKVEFLVSFYNNEISEKSEIFDDQFSVERPDGSNFTLKIRSTKLEDSAMYFCASRAYTEAFFGQGTRLTVV.

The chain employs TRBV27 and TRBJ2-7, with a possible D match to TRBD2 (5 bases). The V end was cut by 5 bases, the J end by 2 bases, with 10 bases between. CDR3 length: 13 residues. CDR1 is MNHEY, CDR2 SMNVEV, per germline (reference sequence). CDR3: CASSQTGTYEQYF. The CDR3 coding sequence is TGTGCCAGCAGTCAAACCGGGACCTACGAGCAGTACTTC.

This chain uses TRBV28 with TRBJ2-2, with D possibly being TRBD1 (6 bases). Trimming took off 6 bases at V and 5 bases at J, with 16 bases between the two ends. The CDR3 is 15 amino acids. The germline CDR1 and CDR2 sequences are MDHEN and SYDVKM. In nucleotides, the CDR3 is TGTGCCAGCAGCGGCACAGGGCGGAGAACCGGGGAGCTGTTTTTT. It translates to CASSGTGRRTGELFF.

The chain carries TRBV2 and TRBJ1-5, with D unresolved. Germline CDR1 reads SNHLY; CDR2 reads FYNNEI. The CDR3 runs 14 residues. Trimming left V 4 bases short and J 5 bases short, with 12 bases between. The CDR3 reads CASSGGSRDQPQHF. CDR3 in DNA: TGTGCCAGCAGTGGGGGTAGCCGGGATCAGCCCCAGCATTTT.

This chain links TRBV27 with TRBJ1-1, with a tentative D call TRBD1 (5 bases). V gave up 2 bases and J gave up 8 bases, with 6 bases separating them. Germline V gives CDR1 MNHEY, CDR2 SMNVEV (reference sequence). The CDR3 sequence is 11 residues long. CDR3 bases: TGTGCCAGCAGTTTAGGGGCAGAAGCTTTCTTT. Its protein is CASSLGAEAFF.

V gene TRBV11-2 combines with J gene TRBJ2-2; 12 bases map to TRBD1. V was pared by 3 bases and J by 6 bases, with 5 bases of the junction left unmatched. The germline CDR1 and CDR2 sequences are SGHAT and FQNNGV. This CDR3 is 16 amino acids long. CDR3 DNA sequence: TGTGCCAGCAGCTTGGGGACAGGGGGCCTATCCGGGGAGCTGTTTTTT. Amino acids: CASSLGTGGLSGELFF.